The clone carrying this TCR beta chain was counted at least ten times. Its antigen is unidentified. The data belong to a study of HIV-infected patients and healthy controls. For the study at large: No general T-cell lymphocytopenia was present, and per-chain CDR3 totals resembled those of controls.

Study results and caveats: A major limitation was that merely sixteen HIV-infected individuals were processed. HIV-infected patients shared fewer CDR3 sequences between individuals than healthy controls.

CDR1 SEHNR and CDR2 FQNEAQ come from the germline V gene (reference sequence). The CDR3 runs 16 residues. The junction had 11 bases not matched to a gene; V was cut back by 10 bases and J by 0 bases. Whole blood was used without fractionation, so all unsorted peripheral T cells were included. Reverse transcription used around 500 ng RNA and constant-region primers for alpha and beta. Using multiplexing indices, alpha and beta chain libraries were generated apart by chain-specific third strand synthesis. A single primer pair per chain amplified all rearrangements, with per-molecule barcodes. From the 5' RACE reads, TCRdb called clonotypes with MiXCR, one entry per CDR3 protein. In the table there are about 10,000 distinct CDR3 sequences, roughly 5.6% of which are singletons.

This receptor was obtained from an adult with HIV infection. This specimen was blood, taken before antiretroviral therapy. This chain joins TRBV7-9 and TRBJ2-7; 11 bases align to TRBD2. This CDR3 is CATAESSGGTSYEQYF. CDR3 in DNA: TGTGCCACGGCAGAGTCTAGCGGGGGGACCTCCTACGAGCAGTACTTC.